This T cell receptor beta chain derives from a study of cytomegalovirus exposure and HLA in healthy donors. A note on this clone: No antigen is known for it.

Findings of the study overall: There were some public TCRs occurring in many donors, but most TCR sequences were rare.

Primers included in the PCR were 60 Vbeta and 13 Jbeta primers. The data were produced by immunoSEQ multiplex PCR, yet TCRdb's version contains in-frame clones alone and is incomplete. The sample has roughly 100,000 clones; approximately 76% are singletons. Per germline, CDR1 SGHRS and CDR2 YFSETQ. Trimming took off 6 bases at V and 0 bases at J, with 9 bases between the two ends. The CDR3 runs 13 residues. This chain uses TRBV5-1 with TRBJ1-1; weak D call: TRBD1 (5 bases). The sample was PBMCs. The sequence was collected from a woman aged 60-75 years in good health and CMV-seropositive. CDR3 amino acids: CASKSGMNTEAFF. The CDR3 DNA reads TGCGCCAGCAAGTCAGGGATGAACACTGAAGCTTTCTTT. Filled out from reference TRBV5-1 and TRBJ1-1, the complete variable domain reads KAGVTQTPRYLIKTRGQQVTLSCSPISGHRSVSWYQQTPGQGLQFLFEYFSETQRNKGNFPGRFSGRQFSNSRSEMNVSTLELGDSALYLCASKSGMNTEAFFGQGTRLTVV.